A single sample is the source of the 20 T cell receptor beta chains below, sequenced in a study of beta chain features in type 1 diabetes. Study results and caveats: TCRB CDR3 length was moderately but significantly reduced in all four CD4+ subsets of Type 1 diabetes patients.

Their specific antigens are unknown. Isolated RNA was reverse transcribed in full, so expressed TCRB transcripts were sequenced. TCRdb keeps only in-frame clones here, not all; method: immunoSEQ multiplex PCR. In the table there are over 650,000 clones, around 15% of which are singletons. What was sequenced was naive CD4+ T cells from blood. All receptors derive from a man between 18 and 29 years old with type 1 diabetes.

The gene calls are TRBV7-2 and TRBJ2-7, with 9 bases that match TRBD1. J was trimmed by 6 bases and V by 5 bases; bases with no gene match: 8. This CDR3 region has 14 residues. Per the germline V gene, CDR1 is SGHTA and CDR2 is FQGNSA. The CDR3 loop reads CASSEHGQGREQYF. In DNA form, the CDR3 reads TGTGCCAGCAGCGAACACGGACAGGGGCGCGAGCAGTACTTC.

The chain uses TRBV18 and TRBJ2-7; a possible D gene is TRBD2 (5 bases). This CDR3 is built from 13 residues. Germline CDR1 reads KGHSH; CDR2 reads LQKENI. Trimming pared 3 bases from V and 3 bases from J, leaving 9 bases between. CDR3 DNA sequence: TGTGCCAGCTCACCGAGGGCCAACTACGAGCAGTACTTC. Amino acids: CASSPRANYEQYF.

This chain uses TRBV7-2 with TRBJ2-3, with 7 bases identical to TRBD1. Per germline, CDR1 SGHTA and CDR2 FQGNSA. This CDR3 spans 14 amino acids. The ends lost 3 bases at V and 3 bases at J; junction bases unmatched: 3. The DNA of the CDR3 is TGTGCCAGCAGCTTCAGGGGGACAACAGATACGCAGTATTTT. Its translation is CASSFRGTTDTQYF.

The CDR3 region is CASSPQQGSYEQYF. For the CDR3, the DNA is TGTGCCAGCAGCCCTCAACAGGGCTCCTACGAGCAGTACTTC. This sequence joins TRBV7-2 and TRBJ2-7; weak D call: TRBD1 (6 bases). Germline V lookup: CDR1 SGHTA, CDR2 FQGNSA. V was pared by 5 bases and J by 0 bases, with 11 bases between. CDR3 length: 14 amino acids.

Comments on this clone: Other DNA sequences in the sample encode the same CDR3. The J gene is TRBJ2-3, the V gene TRBV7-2; TRBD2 matches 8 bases. The CDR3 length is 14 residues. V shed 3 bases and J 3 bases; nucleotides not matched to a gene: 2. CDR1 is SGHTA and CDR2 is FQGNSA in the germline V gene. CDR3 bases: TGTGCCAGCAGCTTCGGCGGGAGGACAGATACGCAGTATTTT. Its translation: CASSFGGRTDTQYF.

This clone was seen only a few times. The V call is TRBV5-1, the J call TRBJ2-1, with a weak D call TRBD1 (5 bases). Germline lookup yields CDR1 SGHRS and CDR2 YFSETQ. This CDR3 is built from 16 residues. The V gene lost 3 bases and the J gene lost 0 bases, with 13 bases spanning the gap. CDR3 bases: TGCGCCAGCAGCTCCCCACCGGACACCTCCTACAATGAGCAGTTCTTC. Residues: CASSSPPDTSYNEQFF.

The chain couples TRBV13 to TRBJ2-3; D may be TRBD1 (6 bases). CDR1 and CDR2 from the germline V gene are PRHDT and FYEKMQ (reference sequence). With 5 bases removed from V and 2 bases from J, the gap between germline ends came to 23 bases. This CDR3 is built from 18 residues. As DNA, the CDR3 is TGTGCCAGCAGCCCACTAGGCTCTTTCCAGGGGCCCACAGATACGCAGTATTTT. Translating it yields CASSPLGSFQGPTDTQYF.

The genes are TRBV7-2 and TRBJ1-3; D gene ambiguous. CDR3 length equals 16 residues. Germline lookup yields CDR1 SGHTA and CDR2 FQGNSA. Between the trimmed V and J ends, which lost 5 bases and 0 bases, there was a span of 14 bases. As DNA, the CDR3 is TGTGCCAGCAGCCCTGTGGGCGCCAACTCTGGAAACACCATATATTTT. Translation: CASSPVGANSGNTIYF.

In its sample, this clone was seen a few times. The rearrangement joins TRBV5-4 to TRBJ2-4, with 8 bases fitting TRBD2. Germline lookup yields CDR1 SGHNT and CDR2 YYREEE (reference sequence). The CDR3 has 14 amino acids. Unmatched junction bases numbered 7, after V lost 0 bases and J lost 11 bases. CDR3 loop: CASSLAGGIGFQYF. The CDR3 bases are TGTGCCAGCAGCTTGGCGGGGGGGATCGGGTTTCAGTACTTC.

On this clone itself: Other nucleotide sequences in the sample specify the same CDR3. V gene TRBV7-2 combines with J gene TRBJ1-5; D not certain. The CDR3 is 13 amino acids. Trimming stripped 5 bases from V and 5 bases from J, with 10 bases between. CDR1 SGHTA and CDR2 FQGNSA come from the germline V gene. This CDR3 is CASSPTRDQPQHF. In nucleotides, the CDR3 is TGTGCCAGCAGCCCTACCCGAGATCAGCCCCAGCATTTT. Using reference TRBV7-2 and TRBJ1-5 for the parts outside the CDR3, the full variable domain is GAGVSQSPSNKVTEKGKDVELRCDPISGHTALYWYRQSLGQGLEFLIYFQGNSAPDKSGLPSDRFSAERTGGSVSTLTIQRTQQEDSAVYLCASSPTRDQPQHFGDGTRLSIL.

This chain uses TRBV9 with TRBJ2-5; D gene ambiguous. The germline CDR1 and CDR2 sequences are SGDLS and YYNGEE. Between the trimmed V and J ends, which lost 0 bases and 4 bases, there was a span of 16 bases. This CDR3 comprises 16 residues. Written as DNA, the CDR3 is TGTGCCAGCAGCGTAGGTGGGATCGGAGTCAGAGAGACCCAGTACTTC. Amino acid sequence: CASSVGGIGVRETQYF.

This clone was observed a handful of times. The rearrangement joins TRBV7-2 to TRBJ2-3; a weak D match, TRBD1 (6 bases). Trimming cost V 2 bases and J 3 bases, with 9 bases left between them. The germline CDR1 and CDR2 sequences are SGHTA and FQGNSA. This CDR3 has 14 amino acids. The CDR3 region is CASSLWGQTDTQYF. The CDR3 bases are TGTGCCAGCAGCTTATGGGGGCAGACAGATACGCAGTATTTT.

This clone appeared a few times. The CDR3, as DNA: TGCAGCGTTGCAACCGACAGGGCTAATTCACCCCTCCACTTT. It yields the protein CSVATDRANSPLHF. V is TRBV29-1 and J is TRBJ1-6; TRBD1 matches at 7 bases. This CDR3 contains 14 residues. Germline V gene lookup returns CDR1 SQVTM and CDR2 ANQGSEA. The ends lost 4 bases at V and 6 bases at J; junction bases unmatched: 6.

Only one count was recorded for this clone. This chain links TRBV9 with TRBJ2-7; D not resolved. The V and J ends lost 4 bases and 2 bases respectively, with 13 bases between them. This CDR3 is built from 14 residues. Germline V CDR1 and CDR2: SGDLS, YYNGEE. The CDR3 region is CASSPGPSPYEQYF. Written as DNA, the CDR3 is TGTGCCAGCAGCCCAGGTCCTAGTCCCTACGAGCAGTACTTC.

The genes are TRBV18 and TRBJ2-5; 7 bases fit TRBD2. CDR3 size: 15 residues. Germline trimming cut 0 bases from V and 3 bases from J; bases unmatched to any gene: 4. The V gene's germline CDR1 is KGHSH and CDR2 LQKENI. CDR3 bases: TGTGCCAGCTCACCACCGACGGGGAGGGAAGAGACCCAGTACTTC. It is translated as CASSPPTGREETQYF. Full variable domain (rest looked up from reference TRBV18 and TRBJ2-5): NAGVMQNPRHLVRRRGQEARLRCSPMKGHSHVYWYRQLPEEGLKFMVYLQKENIIDESGMPKERFSAEFPKEGPSILRIQQVVRGDSAAYFCASSPPTGREETQYFGPGTRLLVL.

The genes are TRBV2 and TRBJ2-1, with 11 bases aligning to TRBD2. CDR1 and CDR2 from the germline V gene are SNHLY and FYNNEI. The J segment lost 7 bases and the V segment lost 6 bases, leaving 11 bases of the junction unmatched. The CDR3 is 16 residues long. The CDR3 DNA reads as TGTGCCAGCAGACAAACACTAGCGGGAGATCCTAATGAGCAGTTCTTC. Translated: CASRQTLAGDPNEQFF.

This clone was counted a few times. The CDR3 reads CASSYSPEKIYEQYF. Written as DNA, the CDR3 is TGTGCCAGCAGTTACTCTCCGGAGAAGATCTACGAGCAGTACTTC. The chain recombines TRBV6-5 with TRBJ2-7; unclear D gene. Germline values: CDR1 MNHEY, CDR2 SVGAGI. Trimming pared 0 bases from V and 3 bases from J, leaving 12 bases between. The CDR3 has 15 residues.

V usage is TRBV18 and J usage is TRBJ1-6; D is unresolved. The V and J ends lost 0 bases and 7 bases respectively, with 7 bases between them. The germline gives CDR1 KGHSH, CDR2 LQKENI. The CDR3 runs to 14 residues. CDR3 sequence: CASSPPRRNSPLHF. The CDR3 DNA follows: TGTGCCAGCTCACCACCGAGGAGGAATTCACCCCTCCACTTT.

CDR3 protein: CASSYYGRGRTYEQYF. The CDR3 region has the DNA TGTGCCAGCAGTTACTATGGTAGAGGCAGAACCTACGAGCAGTACTTC. This chain uses TRBV6-5 with TRBJ2-7, with D unresolved. The CDR3 consists of 16 residues. CDR1 and CDR2 from the germline V gene are MNHEY and SVGAGI. With 1 base removed from V and 2 bases from J, the gap between germline ends came to 15 bases.

This clone has only a few counts. This chain uses TRBV30 with TRBJ2-1; 11 bases fit TRBD1. Trimming took 3 bases from V and 4 from J; bases not matched to a gene: 5. In germline, CDR1 is GTSNPN, CDR2 SVGIG (reference sequence). The CDR3 extends over 15 amino acids. CDR3 nucleotide sequence: TGTGCCTGGAGATGGGGGACAGGGGGGTACAATGAGCAGTTCTTC. It translates to CAWRWGTGGYNEQFF.